This T cell receptor (beta chain) comes out of a study of T cells in severe cutaneous drug reactions. In terms of frequency, this clonotype is medium-sized. Antigen unknown. Germline V lookup: CDR1 DFQATT, CDR2 SNEGSKA (reference sequence). The CDR3 length is 14 residues. The donors had carbamazepine-induced Stevens-Johnson syndrome or toxic epidermal necrolysis. Study-level findings and limits: In carbamazepine-induced Stevens-Johnson syndrome or toxic epidermal necrolysis, TRBV12-4 averaged roughly 33% in blister cells and roughly 5.1% in PBMC.

The iRepertoire multiplex PCR system with TCR subtype-specific primers built both bulk and single-cell libraries. Bulk TCR beta libraries came from multiplex PCR with V, D, J primers. Bulk TCR libraries started from roughly 100-500 ng RNA per sample. TCRdb reprocessed the multiplex PCR reads and stores each CDR3 protein as one record, lacking DNA. The specimen's table records 9,900 or so distinct CDR3 sequences. The chain employs TRBV20-1 and TRBJ2-1; TCRdb proposes TRBD1, but this gene call is untestable without DNA. This sequence originates from a human donor with Stevens-Johnson syndrome, a severe cutaneous drug reaction. Sequencing was carried out using cells from a skin blister. CDR3 amino acids: CSALGQVGVNEQFF.